This TCR beta chain was recorded in a study of shared clonotypes between healthy human individuals. This clone was seen just once. The CDR3 has 12 amino acids. CDR1 and CDR2 (germline): SQVTM, ANQGSEA. Trimming removed 6 bases at V and 1 base at J, with 9 bases between. The repertoire was sequenced with immunoSEQ multiplex PCR; TCRdb's copy has only in-frame clones and lacks some. The table has fewer than 2.5 million clones, 93% seen once. V is TRBV29-1 and J is TRBJ2-5; D gene ambiguous. The receptor comes from a man between 18 and 35 years old in good health. Some clones in this sample may be carry-over from other donors' samples. The sample taken for sequencing was naive CD4+ T cells from PBMCs. Indicated subset: CD45RA+ positively selected. The CDR3: CSVDGSQETQYF. DNA of the CDR3: TGCAGCGTCGACGGGTCCCAAGAGACCCAGTACTTC.